These 3 T cell receptor beta chains came from one sample sequenced in a study of T cells in Graves' hyperthyroidism and ophthalmopathy. Using RNA transcripts as the source, TCR beta CDR3 regions were amplified. The HTBI primer set served for first-round RT-PCR of the TCR CDR3. In TCRdb, the multiplex PCR reads were re-called with MiXCR into one record per CDR3 protein. This table has 240,000 or so distinct CDR3 sequences, about a sixth appearing once. Sequenced material: blood. The receptors shown here come from a woman under 30 with Graves' ophthalmopathy.

This clonotype was recorded many times. CDR3 bases: TGCGCCAGCAGCCGCCTTGGGACAGTTGAAGCTTTCTTT. Protein product: CASSRLGTVEAFF. The V and J genes are TRBV4-1 and TRBJ1-1, with TRBD1 matching 7 bases. This CDR3 spans 13 amino acids. Germline V gene sequence: CDR1 MGHRA, CDR2 YSYEKL. J gave up 7 bases and V 4 bases, and 6 bases lay outside the gene matches.

This clonotype appeared many times. The V and J genes are TRBV27 and TRBJ2-7; D possibly uses TRBD1 or TRBD2 (5 bases each). Germline lookup yields CDR1 MNHEY and CDR2 SMNVEV (reference sequence). The CDR3 totals 16 residues. Deletions cut 0 bases from V and 3 bases from J, with 15 bases between. The CDR3 reads CASSLSAGTLVYEQYF. The CDR3 DNA follows: TGTGCCAGCAGTTTATCAGCTGGGACCTTGGTCTACGAGCAGTACTTC.

This clonotype was counted many times. The rearrangement joins TRBV5-1 to TRBJ2-7; D is possibly TRBD1 or TRBD2 (6 bases each). V dropped 1 base and J dropped 5 bases, with 16 bases sitting between them. Germline loops: CDR1 SGHRS, CDR2 YFSETQ. The CDR3 runs to 15 residues. CDR3 residues: CASSLNGGPNHEQYF. The CDR3, as DNA: TGCGCCAGCAGCTTGAACGGGGGCCCTAACCACGAGCAGTACTTC.